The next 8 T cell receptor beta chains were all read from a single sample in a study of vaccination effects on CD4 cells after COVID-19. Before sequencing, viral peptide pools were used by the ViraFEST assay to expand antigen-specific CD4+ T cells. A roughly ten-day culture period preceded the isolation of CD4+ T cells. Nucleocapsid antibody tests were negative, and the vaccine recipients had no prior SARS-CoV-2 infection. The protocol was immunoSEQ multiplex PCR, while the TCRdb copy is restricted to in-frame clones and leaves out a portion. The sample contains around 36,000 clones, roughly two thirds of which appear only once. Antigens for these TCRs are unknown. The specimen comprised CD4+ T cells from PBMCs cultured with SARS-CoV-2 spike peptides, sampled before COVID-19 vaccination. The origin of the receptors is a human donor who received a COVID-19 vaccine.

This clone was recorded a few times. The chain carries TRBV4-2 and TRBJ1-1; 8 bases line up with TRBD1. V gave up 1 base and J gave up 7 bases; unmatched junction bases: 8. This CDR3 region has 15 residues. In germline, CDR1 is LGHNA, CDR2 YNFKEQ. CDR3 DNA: TGTGCCAGCAGCCAAGGGGACAGGCCGGACGGTGAAGCTTTCTTT. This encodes CASSQGDRPDGEAFF.

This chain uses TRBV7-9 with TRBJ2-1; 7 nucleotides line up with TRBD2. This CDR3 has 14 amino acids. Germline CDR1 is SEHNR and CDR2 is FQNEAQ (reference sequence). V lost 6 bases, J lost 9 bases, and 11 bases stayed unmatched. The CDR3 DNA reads TGTGCCAGCAGGGAGTCGGGGGGAGGTGGTGAGCAGTTCTTC. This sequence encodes CASRESGGGGEQFF.

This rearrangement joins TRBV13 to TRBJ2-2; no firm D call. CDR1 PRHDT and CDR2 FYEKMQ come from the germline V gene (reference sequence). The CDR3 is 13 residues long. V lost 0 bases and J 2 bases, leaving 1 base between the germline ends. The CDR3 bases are TGTGCCAGCAGCTTAGGCAACACCGGGGAGCTGTTTTTT. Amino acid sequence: CASSLGNTGELFF.

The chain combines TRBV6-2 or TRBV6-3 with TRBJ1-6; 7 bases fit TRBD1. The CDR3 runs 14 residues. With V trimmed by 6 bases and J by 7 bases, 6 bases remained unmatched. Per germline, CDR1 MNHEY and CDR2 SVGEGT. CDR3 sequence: CASSYPDRNSPLHF. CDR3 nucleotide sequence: TGTGCCAGCAGCTATCCGGACAGGAATTCACCCCTCCACTTT.

The CDR3 DNA sequence: TGTGCCAGCCTCCGGGACAGGTCCTACAATGAGCAGTTCTTC. It encodes CASLRDRSYNEQFF. V gene TRBV2 combines with J gene TRBJ2-1; 8 nucleotides match TRBD1. The V segment lost 8 bases and the J segment 1 base; nucleotides outside the gene matches: 4. The CDR3 extends over 14 amino acids. Germline V CDR1 and CDR2: SNHLY, FYNNEI.

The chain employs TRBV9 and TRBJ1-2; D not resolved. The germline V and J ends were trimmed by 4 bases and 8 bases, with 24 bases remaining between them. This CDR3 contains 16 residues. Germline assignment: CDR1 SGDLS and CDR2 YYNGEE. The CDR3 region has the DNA TGTGCCAGCAGCCCCCGCGGTTACTTGGTTTCGGAAGGCTACACCTTC. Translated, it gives CASSPRGYLVSEGYTF.

Here the CDR3 DNA reads TGTGCCAGCAGCCAACTAAGGGACAGGGCGAACTATGGCTACACCTTC. As protein: CASSQLRDRANYGYTF. The rearrangement uses TRBV3-1 (or the pseudogene TRBV3-2) and TRBJ1-2; 9 bases are shared with TRBD1. Trimming cost V 2 bases and J 2 bases; bases outside gene matches: 6. This CDR3 contains 16 residues. Germline assignment: CDR1 LGHDT and CDR2 YNNKEL (reference sequence).

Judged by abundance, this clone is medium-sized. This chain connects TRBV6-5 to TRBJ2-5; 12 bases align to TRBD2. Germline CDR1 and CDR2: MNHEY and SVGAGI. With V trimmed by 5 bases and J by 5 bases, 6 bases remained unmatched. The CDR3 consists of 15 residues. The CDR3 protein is CASSLLAGGKETQYF. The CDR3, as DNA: TGTGCCAGCAGTCTACTAGCGGGGGGAAAGGAGACCCAGTACTTC.